This is a list of T cell receptor beta chains from one sample in a study of blood T cell repertoires in COVID-19. The data were produced by immunoSEQ multiplex PCR, yet TCRdb's version contains in-frame clones alone and is incomplete. Of about 130,000 clones listed, around four fifths are singletons. Sequenced input: peripheral blood. The receptors were sampled from a man aged 55 to 70 with acute or convalescent COVID-19. Both conserved end residues are part of each CDR3.

>13|TRBJ2-1|TRBV12-3/TRBV12-4
CASSLYPNSEQFF
>16|TRBJ2-1|TRBV11-3
CASSLETSGSYNEQFF
>14|TRBJ2-3|TRBV24-1
CATSVGADTDTQYF
>19|TRBJ1-2|TRBV4-2
CASSQALAIGQTRGYGYTF
>14|TRBJ1-4|TRBV12-5
CASGSTGGREKLFF
>15|TRBJ2-6|TRBV2
CASSQAPSGANVLTF
>20|TRBJ2-1|TRBV12-5
CASGSLTFSGGALSYNEQFF
>16|TRBJ1-2|TRBV3-1/TRBV3-2
CASSLRGTGDRYGYTF
>15|TRBJ2-1|TRBV7-3
CASSARRDNYNEQFF
>15|TRBJ2-3|TRBV4-2
CASSQGVTSVDTQYF
>13|TRBJ1-1|TRBV6-5
CASAARSGVQAFF
>15|TRBJ2-1|TRBV6-5
CASSRVAGGNNEQFF
>15|TRBJ2-7|TRBV27
CASSSGLAGPAEQYF
>13|TRBJ1-1|TRBV29-1
CSAQTDLNTEAFF
>13|TRBJ1-5|TRBV10-3
CAISGQSDQPQHF
>18|TRBJ1-2|TRBV7-2
CASSLPMGDRVLNYGYTF
>14|TRBJ1-1|TRBV7-3
CASSPQGTDTEAFF
>14|TRBJ2-3|TRBV24-1
CATSGVGGTDTQYF
>16|TRBJ1-1|TRBV7-8
CASSKEGGLMNTEAFF
>14|TRBJ1-4|TRBV18
CASSSPRVREKLFF
>13|TRBJ2-7|TRBV10-2
CATREGHYYEQYF
>14|TRBJ1-1|TRBV6-5
CASTLGQGGFEAFF
>13|TRBJ1-1|TRBV6-5
CATWTGLGSEAFF
>15|TRBJ1-5|TRBV2
CASKGTDNSNQPQHF
>14|TRBJ1-2|TRBV11-2
CASSLGQGAGGYTF
>14|TRBJ2-7|TRBV5-1
CASSFTGSFREQYF
>15|TRBJ1-2|TRBV9
CASSVYLTGDYGYTF
>17|TRBJ2-2|TRBV14
CASSQDQMAAYTGELFF
>16|TRBJ2-1|TRBV2
CASYHIAGASYNEQFF
>13|TRBJ1-2|TRBV6-1
CASSETGVRGYTF